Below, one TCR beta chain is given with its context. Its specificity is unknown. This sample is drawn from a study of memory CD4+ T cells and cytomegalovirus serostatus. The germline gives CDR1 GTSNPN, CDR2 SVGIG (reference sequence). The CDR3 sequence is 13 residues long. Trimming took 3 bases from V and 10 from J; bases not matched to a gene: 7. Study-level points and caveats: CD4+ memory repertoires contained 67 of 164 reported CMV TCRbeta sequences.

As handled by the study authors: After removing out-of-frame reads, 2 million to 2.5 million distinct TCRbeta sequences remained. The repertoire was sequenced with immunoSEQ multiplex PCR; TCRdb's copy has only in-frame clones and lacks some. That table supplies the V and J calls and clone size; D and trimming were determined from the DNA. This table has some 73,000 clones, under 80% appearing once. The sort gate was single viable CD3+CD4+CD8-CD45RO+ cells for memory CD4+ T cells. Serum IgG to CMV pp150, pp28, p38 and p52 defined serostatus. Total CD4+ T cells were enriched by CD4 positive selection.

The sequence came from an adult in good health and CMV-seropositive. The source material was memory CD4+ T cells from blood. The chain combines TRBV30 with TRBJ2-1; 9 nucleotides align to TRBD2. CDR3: CAWRLSGGPEQFF. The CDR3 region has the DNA TGTGCCTGGAGGCTTAGCGGGGGCCCCGAGCAGTTCTTC.